These 20 T cell receptor beta chains came from one sample sequenced in a study of T cells in Graves' hyperthyroidism and ophthalmopathy. TCR beta CDR3 sequences were amplified from RNA transcripts. Carried out on the TCR CDR3, a first-round RT-PCR used the HTBI primer set. TCRdb processed the multiplex PCR reads anew with MiXCR; each CDR3 protein has one entry. Altogether fewer than 750,000 distinct CDR3 sequences are present, 13% to 15% being singletons, with the ten largest covering 9.5% to 15%. Sequenced: blood. Receptor source: a woman aged 45 to 65 with Graves' ophthalmopathy.

This chain joins TRBV5-1 and TRBJ1-4; maybe TRBD1 (5 bases). Germline CDR1 is SGHRS and CDR2 is YFSETQ. V lost 0 bases, J lost 4 bases, and 19 bases lay in between. The CDR3 length is 18 residues. For the CDR3, the DNA is TGCGCCAGCAGCTTGGGGGGATCACCGGGACGGATTAATGAAAAACTGTTTTTT. This sequence encodes CASSLGGSPGRINEKLFF.

At least ten counts were recorded for this clonotype. The CDR3 region is CASSLTGTGHTDTQYF. The CDR3 region has the DNA TGTGCCAGCAGTCTCACGGGGACAGGGCACACAGATACGCAGTATTTT. The chain joins TRBV28 to TRBJ2-3; 9 bases fit TRBD1. Trimming removed 5 bases from V and 2 bases from J; junction bases left unmatched: 8. The CDR3 sequence is 16 residues long. Germline CDR1 and CDR2: MDHEN and SYDVKM.

This chain connects TRBV28 to TRBJ1-6; tentatively, D is TRBD1 (5 bases). The CDR3 is made up of 13 amino acids. Germline V lookup: CDR1 MDHEN, CDR2 SYDVKM. V lost 4 bases to trimming and J lost 9 bases, with 10 bases between them. DNA for the CDR3: TGTGCCAGCAGTTCGGGGCTTGGTTCACCCCTCCACTTT. This sequence encodes CASSSGLGSPLHF.

This clonotype was detected ten times or more. The J gene is TRBJ2-1, the V gene TRBV20-1, with a tentative D call TRBD2 (6 bases). CDR1 is DFQATT, CDR2 SNEGSKA, per germline (reference sequence). The CDR3 spans 15 residues. The V gene lost 2 bases and the J gene lost 9 bases, with 20 bases spanning the gap. The CDR3 DNA is TGCAGTGCTAGATCCGGACTACTACATACGGTTGAGCAGTTCTTC. Translating gives CSARSGLLHTVEQFF.

The V and J genes are TRBV29-1 and TRBJ1-2; D possibly corresponds to TRBD1 (6 bases). The CDR3 has 12 amino acids. Germline CDR1 SQVTM, CDR2 ANQGSEA. Trimming left V 4 bases short and J 8 bases short, with 14 bases between. This chain's CDR3 is CSVALVQGGYTF. The CDR3 DNA sequence: TGCAGCGTTGCTCTGGTACAGGGCGGCTACACCTTC.

In this sample, this clonotype turned up many times. This chain links TRBV12-3 or TRBV12-4 with TRBJ1-2; D remains ambiguous. Trimming left V 3 bases short and J 4 bases short, with 12 bases between. This CDR3 has 14 amino acids. The CDR3 nucleotides read TGTGCCAGCAGTTTCGCAGGTCTGGGCTATGGCTACACCTTC. Amino acids: CASSFAGLGYGYTF.

The rearrangement uses TRBV25-1 and TRBJ2-1, with 7 bases matching TRBD2. After removal of 0 bases from V and 7 bases from J, the junction contained 9 bases not matched to a gene. The CDR3 runs to 16 residues. Germline V lookup: CDR1 MGHDK, CDR2 SYGVNS. The CDR3 sequence: CASSEYESGKVNEQFF. CDR3 sequence (DNA): TGTGCCAGCAGTGAATATGAAAGCGGGAAGGTTAATGAGCAGTTCTTC.

This clonotype was detected ten times or more. The rearrangement links TRBV7-2 to TRBJ2-2, with D possibly TRBD2 on 6 matching bases. The CDR3 spans 16 residues. Germline lookup yields CDR1 SGHTA and CDR2 FQGNSA. The ends were cut back, 5 bases at V and 4 bases at J, with 17 bases in the middle. The CDR3 region is CASSGRGSHGTGELFF. In DNA form, the CDR3 reads TGTGCCAGCAGCGGCCGGGGGTCTCATGGCACCGGGGAGCTGTTTTTT.

In its sample, this clonotype was seen a few times. The chain carries TRBV27 and TRBJ2-5; 12 nucleotides align to TRBD2. J was trimmed by 5 bases and V by 0 bases; bases with no gene match: 7. The CDR3 has 17 amino acids. CDR1 is MNHEY, CDR2 SMNVEV, per germline (reference sequence). CDR3 in amino acids: CASSLSSSGRARETQYF. In DNA form, the CDR3 reads TGTGCCAGCAGTTTATCGTCTAGCGGGAGGGCCAGGGAGACCCAGTACTTC.

This clonotype came up many times. This chain connects TRBV29-1 to TRBJ2-5; TRBD2 matches at 10 bases. V gave up 4 bases and J gave up 5 bases; unmatched junction bases: 4. The CDR3 has 13 amino acids. The germline CDR1 and CDR2 sequences are SQVTM and ANQGSEA. CDR3 residues: CSVGASGSETQYF. The CDR3 nucleotides read TGCAGCGTTGGGGCTAGCGGGAGTGAGACCCAGTACTTC.

This clonotype was seen more than once but under ten times. The chain carries TRBV20-1 and TRBJ2-7; the match to TRBD2 covers 8 bases. The CDR3 covers 12 residues. Per germline, CDR1 DFQATT and CDR2 SNEGSKA (reference sequence). The V and J ends lost 6 bases and 3 bases, in that order; junction bases with no gene match: 4. The CDR3 DNA sequence: TGCAGTGCGGTAGCGGGAATCTACGAGCAGTACTTC. It is translated as CSAVAGIYEQYF.

This clonotype came up many times. The V gene is TRBV7-2, the J gene TRBJ2-1; the match to TRBD2 covers 7 bases. J gave up 6 bases and V 5 bases, and 4 bases lay outside the gene matches. This CDR3 is built from 13 residues. CDR1 is SGHTA, CDR2 FQGNSA, per germline. Here the CDR3 reads CASSAGLPNEQFF. DNA for the CDR3: TGTGCCAGCAGCGCGGGACTACCCAATGAGCAGTTCTTC.

The chain employs TRBV5-4 and TRBJ2-1; perhaps TRBD2 as D (6 bases). Looked up from germline, CDR1 is SGHNT and CDR2 is YYREEE (reference sequence). V gave up 9 bases and J gave up 3 bases, with 19 bases separating them. The CDR3 has 15 residues. The DNA for the CDR3 is TGTGCCACGGCCCCCGCGGGGACCGTCTACAATGAGCAGTTCTTC. Encoded protein: CATAPAGTVYNEQFF.

This chain links TRBV30 with TRBJ2-6; perhaps D is TRBD1 or TRBD2 (6 bases each). Germline loops: CDR1 GTSNPN, CDR2 SVGIG (reference sequence). The CDR3 covers 18 residues. Trimming removed 5 bases from V and 3 bases from J, with 23 bases in between. The CDR3 protein is CAWDRGDTRFYGANVLTF. The CDR3 nucleotides are TGTGCCTGGGATAGGGGGGACACCCGGTTTTATGGGGCCAACGTCCTGACTTTC.

The rearrangement uses TRBV20-1 and TRBJ1-3; possibly TRBD1 for D (5 bases). Germline V CDR1 and CDR2: DFQATT, SNEGSKA (reference sequence). The CDR3 consists of 16 residues. V lost 2 bases and J lost 0, with 14 bases in between. The CDR3 region has the DNA TGCAGTGCTAGACCTGGACCAGGGAGCTCTGGAAACACCATATATTTT. Its translation: CSARPGPGSSGNTIYF.

As concerns this clonotype: A much bigger clone sits one base away, suggesting this may be a read error. The CDR3 DNA reads as TGTGCCAGCAGCTTAGGTGCCGGGGGCAGGGGATTAACCTACGAGCAGTACTTC. Its translation is CASSLGAGGRGLTYEQYF. This chain uses TRBV7-6 with TRBJ2-7; D could derive from TRBD1 or TRBD2 (6 bases each). The ends were cut back, 1 base at V and 2 bases at J, with 21 bases in the middle. The length of the CDR3 is 18 residues. Per germline, CDR1 SGHVS and CDR2 FNYEAQ.

This clonotype was picked up many times. The chain links TRBV7-6 to TRBJ2-3; TRBD2 agrees at 12 bases. The junction had 6 bases not matched to a gene; V was cut back by 3 bases and J by 2 bases. CDR1 SGHVS and CDR2 FNYEAQ come from the germline V gene. There are 17 residues in the CDR3. This chain's CDR3 is CASSFTSGRTYTDTQYF. For the CDR3, the DNA is TGTGCCAGCAGCTTTACTAGCGGGAGGACCTACACAGATACGCAGTATTTT.

This clonotype was recorded many times. The chain combines TRBV11-3 with TRBJ2-1; no clear D. This CDR3 region has 12 residues. V lost 5 bases and J 8 bases, leaving 10 bases between the germline ends. Per the germline V gene, CDR1 is SGHNT and CDR2 is YENEEA. CDR3 protein: CASSPEVDEQFF. CDR3 DNA sequence: TGTGCCAGCAGCCCAGAGGTGGATGAGCAGTTCTTC.

At least ten counts were recorded for this clonotype. This sequence joins TRBV7-3 and TRBJ2-5, with 13 bases fitting TRBD2. Looked up from germline, CDR1 is SGHTA and CDR2 is FQGTGA. J lost 3 bases, V lost 5 bases, and 6 bases had no gene match. There are 16 residues in the CDR3. The CDR3 coding sequence is TGTGCCAGCAGCCCCACTAGCGGGAGGGGTAAAGAGACCCAGTACTTC. It yields the protein CASSPTSGRGKETQYF.

The rearrangement joins TRBV7-3 to TRBJ1-4; TRBD1 might be the D (5 bases). Per germline, CDR1 SGHTA and CDR2 FQGTGA. V dropped 1 base and J dropped 3 bases, with 12 bases sitting between them. The CDR3 runs 16 residues. The CDR3 DNA is TGTGCCAGCAGCTTAAGTGGCAGGGTAGCTAATGAAAAACTGTTTTTT. Amino acids: CASSLSGRVANEKLFF.